This entry describes one TCR beta chain. Its antigen is as yet unknown. With 60 Vbeta and 13 Jbeta primers, the PCR was carried out. The assay was immunoSEQ multiplex PCR, and TCRdb's table has in-frame clones only and misses some. The data contain a few hundred thousand clones, approximately 82% of them singletons. The J segment lost 3 bases and the V segment lost 2 bases, leaving 6 bases of the junction unmatched. CDR1 and CDR2 from the germline V gene are SGDLS and YYNGEE. The CDR3 loop spans 16 amino acids. These data are taken from a study of cytomegalovirus exposure and HLA in healthy donors. Regarding the study as a whole: V- and J-gene trimming in TCR beta was tied to a missense DCLRE1C variant by an analysis performed later.

The V gene is TRBV9, the J gene TRBJ2-2, with TRBD2 matching 8 bases. The source of this sequence is a middle-aged woman in good health and CMV-seronegative. The material sequenced was PBMCs. CDR3 residues: CASSVRGGVDTGELFF. For the CDR3, the DNA is TGTGCCAGCAGCGTTCGGGGGGGCGTCGACACCGGGGAGCTGTTTTTT.